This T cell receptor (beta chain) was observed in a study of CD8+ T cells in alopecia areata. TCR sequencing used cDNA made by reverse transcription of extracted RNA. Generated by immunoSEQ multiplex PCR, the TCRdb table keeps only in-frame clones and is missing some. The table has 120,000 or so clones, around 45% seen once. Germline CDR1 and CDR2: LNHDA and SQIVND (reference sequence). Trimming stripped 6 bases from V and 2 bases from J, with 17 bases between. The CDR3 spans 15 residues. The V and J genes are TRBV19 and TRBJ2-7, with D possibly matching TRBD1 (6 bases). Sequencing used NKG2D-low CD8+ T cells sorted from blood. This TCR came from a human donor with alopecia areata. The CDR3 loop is CASSTAAGATYEQYF. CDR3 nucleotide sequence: TGTGCCAGTAGCACGGCGGCAGGGGCTACCTACGAGCAGTACTTC.